The 19 T cell receptor beta chains in this list originate from one sample, sequenced in a study of metastatic and nonmetastatic thyroid tumors (dated by TCRdb to 2018 to 2020). No treatment had been received by any patient before thyroid surgery. Libraries were made using PCR. TCRdb names Illumina HiSeq 4000 as the instrument used. TCRdb trimmed the raw reads at Q25, called clones with MiXCR and kept productive beta chains. Across this sample there are about 34,000 clones, with less than 20% seen only once. 3% to 3.5% of the sample is in the top ten clones. Material for sequencing was blood. The source of these receptors is a female donor with papillary thyroid cancer or a benign thyroid nodule (not recorded which). Some clones in this sample may be carry-over from other donors' samples.

With respect to this clone: A much larger clonotype is one base distant, so this may be a read error. The chain joins TRBV7-3 to TRBJ2-5; D is perhaps TRBD1 or TRBD2 (5 bases each). CDR3 length: 14 residues. Germline V gene sequence: CDR1 SGHTA, CDR2 FQGTGA. CDR3: CASSLGPRGEAQYF. Here the CDR3 DNA reads TGTGCCAGCAGCTTGGGACCGAGGGGAGAGGCCCAGTACTTC.

This clone is medium-sized. Additional DNA sequences in this sample encode the identical CDR3. This chain uses TRBV20-1 with TRBJ2-7, with 7 bases that match TRBD2. This CDR3 spans 16 amino acids. Unmatched junction bases numbered 12, after V lost 1 base and J lost 3 bases. The germline CDR1 and CDR2 sequences are DFQATT and SNEGSKA (reference sequence). The CDR3 reads CSARALGSGSLYEQYF. CDR3 in DNA: TGCAGTGCTAGAGCGCTTGGTAGCGGGTCCCTCTACGAGCAGTACTTC.

In its sample, this clone was seen many times. The rearrangement links TRBV6-1 to TRBJ2-7; D is perhaps TRBD2 (6 bases). The CDR3 spans 14 residues. Trimming removed 10 bases at V and 9 bases at J, with 25 bases between. Germline CDR1 reads MNHNS; CDR2 reads SASEGT. CDR3 amino acids: CATYQGGSIIGQYF. The CDR3 DNA sequence: TGTGCCACCTATCAAGGAGGGTCAATTATCGGGCAGTACTTC.

This clone was detected ten times or more. This sequence joins TRBV2 and TRBJ2-3; 14 bases map to TRBD2. The V segment lost 6 bases and the J segment 7 bases; nucleotides outside the gene matches: 9. CDR3 length: 16 amino acids. Germline V gene lookup returns CDR1 SNHLY and CDR2 FYNNEI. CDR3 region: CASRDRGLAGGYTQYF. CDR3 DNA: TGTGCCAGCAGAGATCGCGGACTAGCGGGAGGATATACGCAGTATTTT.

The gene calls are TRBV12-3 or TRBV12-4 and TRBJ2-2; D is perhaps TRBD2 (6 bases). The germline V and J ends were trimmed by 8 bases and 0 bases, with 10 bases remaining between them. The CDR3 has 14 residues. DNA for the CDR3: TGTGCCAGCGGGAGGCCGCCGAACACCGGGGAGCTGTTTTTT. Protein sequence: CASGRPPNTGELFF.

The V and J genes are TRBV11-2 and TRBJ1-1, with a tentative D call TRBD1 (5 bases). The ends were cut back, 3 bases at V and 0 bases at J, with 8 bases in the middle. CDR3 length equals 14 residues. The germline CDR1 and CDR2 sequences are SGHAT and FQNNGV. The CDR3 region has the DNA TGTGCCAGCAGCTTCCGGGGCTTGAACACTGAAGCTTTCTTT. Translation gives CASSFRGLNTEAFF.

This clone was counted many times. This chain links TRBV2 with TRBJ2-7, with D uncertain. Trimming took 3 bases from V and 0 from J, leaving 9 bases between them. The germline V gene has CDR1 SNHLY and CDR2 FYNNEI. This CDR3 comprises 14 residues. The CDR3 region has the DNA TGTGCCAGCAGTGATTTCGCGAGCTCCTACGAGCAGTACTTC. This gives the protein CASSDFASSYEQYF.

The V and J genes are TRBV6-1 and TRBJ2-7; the D gene could be TRBD1 or TRBD2 (5 bases each). The CDR3 runs to 16 residues. Germline CDR1 is MNHNS and CDR2 is SASEGT. The CDR3 DNA reads as TGTGCGGGGGTAACTCACTCCCCGCCTGGTACCTACGAGCAGTACTTC. Translating gives CAGVTHSPPGTYEQYF.

Comments on this clone: At one end, the junction sequence differs from germline, possibly due to a read error. The V call is TRBV20-1, the J call TRBJ2-3; tentatively, D is TRBD2 (6 bases). The germline gives CDR1 DFQATT, CDR2 SNEGSKA (reference sequence). This CDR3 comprises 12 residues. The CDR3 sequence: CSGERVTYTQCF. DNA for the CDR3: TGCAGTGGCGAGCGGGTCACATATACGCAGTGTTTT.

This clone came up many times. At the DNA level, this CDR3 is encoded by other sequences in the same sample as well. The chain employs TRBV6-1 and TRBJ2-1; D unresolved. The V gene's germline CDR1 is MNHNS and CDR2 SASEGT. Between the trimmed V and J ends, which lost 7 bases and 7 bases, there was a span of 11 bases. The CDR3 loop spans 12 amino acids. The CDR3 DNA reads as TGTGCCAGCAAAGGGTACCCAAATGAGCAGTTCTTC. Its translation is CASKGYPNEQFF.

V usage is TRBV20-1 and J usage is TRBJ2-3; no clear D. V dropped 3 bases and J dropped 4 bases, with 8 bases sitting between them. This CDR3 is built from 12 residues. Looked up from germline, CDR1 is DFQATT and CDR2 is SNEGSKA (reference sequence). CDR3 coding DNA: TGCAGTGCTAGTAGTGGCGCAGATACGCAGTATTTT. It encodes CSASSGADTQYF.

This clone was detected many times. The chain carries TRBV6-1 and TRBJ1-1; the match to TRBD1 covers 7 bases. CDR3 length: 16 amino acids. V was clipped by 7 bases and J by 4 bases; unmatched bases: 15. Per the germline V gene, CDR1 is MNHNS and CDR2 is SASEGT. The CDR3 reads CASTLRGDTRGTEAFF. The CDR3 coding sequence is TGTGCCAGCACCCTCAGGGGGGACACGAGGGGCACTGAAGCTTTCTTT.

Many counts were recorded for this clone. The CDR3: CASSPPGLKGQAEQFF. The DNA of the CDR3 is TGTGCCAGCAGCCCCCCGGGACTAAAGGGCCAGGCTGAGCAGTTCTTC. This sequence joins TRBV3-1 and TRBJ2-1; 7 bases fit TRBD2. The germline gives CDR1 LGHDT, CDR2 YNNKEL (reference sequence). The junction had 15 bases not matched to a gene; V was cut back by 4 bases and J by 9 bases. The CDR3 loop spans 16 amino acids.

This clone was seen repeatedly, ten times or more. The gene calls are TRBV28 and TRBJ2-7; 9 nucleotides agree with TRBD2. Germline lookup yields CDR1 MDHEN and CDR2 SYDVKM. The CDR3 extends over 16 amino acids. V shed 2 bases, J shed 9 bases, and the junction held 14 bases outside the gene matches. The CDR3 protein is CASSLVRTTSGLGQYF. The CDR3 nucleotides are TGTGCCAGCAGTTTAGTACGTACGACTAGCGGCTTGGGGCAGTACTTC.

The chain has TRBV6-1 and TRBJ1-3, with TRBD1 matching over 12 bases. The ends lost 2 bases at V and 2 bases at J; junction bases unmatched: 7. The CDR3 spans 18 residues. Germline CDR1 reads MNHNS; CDR2 reads SASEGT. The CDR3 region has the DNA TGTGCCAGCAGTGAACCCGGGACAGGGGGCAGGACTGGAAACACCATATATTTT. It codes for CASSEPGTGGRTGNTIYF.

The rearrangement links TRBV14 to TRBJ2-2; weak D call: TRBD2 (6 bases). This CDR3 contains 14 residues. CDR1 and CDR2 (germline): SGHDN, FVKESK. The V gene lost 7 bases and the J gene lost 3 bases, with 12 bases spanning the gap. The CDR3 loop is CASNTGGDTGELFF. The CDR3 region has the DNA TGTGCCAGCAATACCGGGGGAGACACCGGGGAGCTGTTTTTT.

The chain employs TRBV20-1 and TRBJ2-7; perhaps TRBD1 as D (6 bases). V lost 2 bases and J lost 2, with 19 bases in between. Germline CDR1 and CDR2: DFQATT and SNEGSKA (reference sequence). The CDR3 loop spans 16 amino acids. CDR3 in amino acids: CSARTDYRADPYEQYF. Here the CDR3 DNA reads TGCAGTGCTAGAACCGACTACAGGGCGGATCCCTACGAGCAGTACTTC.

At least ten counts were recorded for this clone. The chain links TRBV7-9 to TRBJ1-4; a weak D match, TRBD1 (5 bases). CDR1 is SEHNR, CDR2 FQNEAQ, per germline (reference sequence). With 7 bases removed from V and 3 bases from J, the gap between germline ends came to 12 bases. This CDR3 has 14 residues. The CDR3 DNA reads as TGTGCCAGCACCCTAGACAGCTCTAATGAAAAACTGTTTTTT. Translation gives CASTLDSSNEKLFF.

This clone is medium-sized (0.01 to 0.1%) within its sample. The V and J genes are TRBV6-5 and TRBJ2-7, with 7 bases aligning to TRBD2. CDR3 length: 17 amino acids. The V gene's germline CDR1 is MNHEY and CDR2 SVGAGI. V lost 0 bases and J lost 5; bases outside the gene matches: 13. This CDR3 reads CASSYSTGRGSSNEQYF. CDR3 DNA: TGTGCCAGCAGTTACTCGACCGGGCGCGGGAGCAGCAACGAGCAGTACTTC.